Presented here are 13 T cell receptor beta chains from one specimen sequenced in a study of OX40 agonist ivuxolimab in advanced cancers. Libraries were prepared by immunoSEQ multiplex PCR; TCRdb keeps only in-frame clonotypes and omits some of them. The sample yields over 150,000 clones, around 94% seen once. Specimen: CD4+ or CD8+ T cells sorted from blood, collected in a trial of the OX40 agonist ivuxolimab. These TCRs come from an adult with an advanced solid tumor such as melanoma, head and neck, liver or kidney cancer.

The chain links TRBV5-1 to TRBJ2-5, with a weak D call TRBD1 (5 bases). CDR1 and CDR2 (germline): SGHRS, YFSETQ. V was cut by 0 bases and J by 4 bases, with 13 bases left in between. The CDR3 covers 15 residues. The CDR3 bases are TGCGCCAGCAGCTTGGCTGACCCTAGGGGAGAGACCCAGTACTTC. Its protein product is CASSLADPRGETQYF.

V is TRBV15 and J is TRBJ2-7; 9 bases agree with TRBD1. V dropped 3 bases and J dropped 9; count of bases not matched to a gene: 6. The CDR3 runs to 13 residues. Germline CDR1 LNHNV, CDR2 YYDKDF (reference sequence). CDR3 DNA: TGTGCCACCAGCAGGGGACAGGGTGGGGTGCAGTACTTC. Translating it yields CATSRGQGGVQYF.

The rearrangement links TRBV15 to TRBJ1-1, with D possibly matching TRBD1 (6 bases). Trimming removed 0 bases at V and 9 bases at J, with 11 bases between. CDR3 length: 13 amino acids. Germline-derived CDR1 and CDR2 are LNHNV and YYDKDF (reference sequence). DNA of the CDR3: TGTGCCACCAGCAGAGATTCCCAGGGGCAAGCTTTCTTT. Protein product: CATSRDSQGQAFF. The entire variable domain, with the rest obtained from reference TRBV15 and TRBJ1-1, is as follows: DAMVIQNPRYQVTQFGKPVTLSCSQTLNHNVMYWYQQKSSQAPKLLFHYYDKDFNNEADTPDNFQSRRPNTSFCFLDIRSPGLGDTAMYLCATSRDSQGQAFFGQGTRLTVV.

DNA of the CDR3: TGTGCCAGCAGCCTATTCCTAGGGGTGGACCTTTTGACAGATACGCAGTATTTT. It codes for CASSLFLGVDLLTDTQYF. The chain has TRBV7-9 and TRBJ2-3; possible D gene TRBD1, 5 bases. Germline loops: CDR1 SEHNR, CDR2 FQNEAQ (reference sequence). The CDR3 loop spans 18 amino acids. Trimming took 5 bases from V and 3 from J, leaving 24 bases between them.

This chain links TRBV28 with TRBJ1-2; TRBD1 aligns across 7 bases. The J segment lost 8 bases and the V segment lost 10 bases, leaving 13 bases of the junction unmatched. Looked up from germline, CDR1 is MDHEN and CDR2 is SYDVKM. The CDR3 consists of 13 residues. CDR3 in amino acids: CATIGTETVGYTF. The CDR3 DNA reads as TGTGCCACCATTGGGACAGAGACGGTCGGCTACACCTTC.

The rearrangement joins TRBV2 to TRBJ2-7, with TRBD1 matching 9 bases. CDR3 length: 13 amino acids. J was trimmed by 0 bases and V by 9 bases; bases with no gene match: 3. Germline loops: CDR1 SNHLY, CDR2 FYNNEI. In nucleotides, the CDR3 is TGTGCCAGTACGACAGGGGGCTCCTACGAGCAGTACTTC. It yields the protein CASTTGGSYEQYF.

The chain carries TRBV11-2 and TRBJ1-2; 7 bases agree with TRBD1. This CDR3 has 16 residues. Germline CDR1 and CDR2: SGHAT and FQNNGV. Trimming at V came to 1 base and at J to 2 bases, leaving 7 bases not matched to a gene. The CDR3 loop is CASSLGGLQGNYGYTF. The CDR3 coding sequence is TGTGCCAGCAGCTTAGGGGGGCTACAGGGGAACTATGGCTACACCTTC.

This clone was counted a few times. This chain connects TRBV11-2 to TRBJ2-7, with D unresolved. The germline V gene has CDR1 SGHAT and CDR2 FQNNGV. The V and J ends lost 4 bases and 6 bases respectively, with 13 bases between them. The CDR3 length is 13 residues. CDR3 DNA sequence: TGTGCCAGCAGCTCGATTATGACACCCGAGCAGTACTTC. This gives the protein CASSSIMTPEQYF.

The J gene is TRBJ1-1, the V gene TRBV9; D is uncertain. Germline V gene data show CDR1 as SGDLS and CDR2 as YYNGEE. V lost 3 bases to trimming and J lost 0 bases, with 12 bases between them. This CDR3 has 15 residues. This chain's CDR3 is CASSAGWGMNTEAFF. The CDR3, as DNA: TGTGCCAGCAGCGCCGGTTGGGGAATGAACACTGAAGCTTTCTTT. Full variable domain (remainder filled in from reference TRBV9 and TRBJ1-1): DSGVTQTPKHLITATGQRVTLRCSPRSGDLSVYWYQQSLDQGLQFLIQYYNGEERAKGNILERFSAQQFPDLHSELNLSSLELGDSALYFCASSAGWGMNTEAFFGQGTRLTVV.

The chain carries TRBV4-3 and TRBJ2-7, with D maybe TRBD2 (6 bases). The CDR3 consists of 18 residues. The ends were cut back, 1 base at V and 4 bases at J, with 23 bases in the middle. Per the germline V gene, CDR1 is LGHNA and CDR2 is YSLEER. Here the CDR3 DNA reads TGCGCCAGCAGCCAAGTAAGGCCTAGCGCAGAGGGAACATACGAGCAGTACTTC. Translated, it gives CASSQVRPSAEGTYEQYF.

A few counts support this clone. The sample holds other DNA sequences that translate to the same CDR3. CDR3 coding DNA: TGCGCCAGCAGCTTGGATAGCAATCAGCCCCAGCATTTT. It specifies CASSLDSNQPQHF. This chain links TRBV5-1 with TRBJ1-5; no firm D call. Germline V gene sequence: CDR1 SGHRS, CDR2 YFSETQ. Trimming pared 0 bases from V and 0 bases from J, leaving 1 base between. The CDR3 consists of 13 residues. Filled out from reference TRBV5-1 and TRBJ1-5, the complete variable domain reads KAGVTQTPRYLIKTRGQQVTLSCSPISGHRSVSWYQQTPGQGLQFLFEYFSETQRNKGNFPGRFSGRQFSNSRSEMNVSTLELGDSALYLCASSLDSNQPQHFGDGTRLSIL.

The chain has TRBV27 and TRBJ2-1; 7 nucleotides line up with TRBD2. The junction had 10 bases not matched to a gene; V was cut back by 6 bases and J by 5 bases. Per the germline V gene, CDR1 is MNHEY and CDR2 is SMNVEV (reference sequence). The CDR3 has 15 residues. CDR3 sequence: CASRRRDYGNNEQFF. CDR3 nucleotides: TGTGCCAGCAGACGACGGGACTACGGGAACAATGAGCAGTTCTTC.

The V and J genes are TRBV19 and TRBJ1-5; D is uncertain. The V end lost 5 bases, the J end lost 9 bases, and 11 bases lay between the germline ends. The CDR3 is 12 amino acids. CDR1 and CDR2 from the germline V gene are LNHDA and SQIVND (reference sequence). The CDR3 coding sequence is TGTGCCAGTAGTCTAATAATGGGGCCCCAGCATTTT. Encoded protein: CASSLIMGPQHF. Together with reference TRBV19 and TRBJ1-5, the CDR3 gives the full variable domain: DGGITQSPKYLFRKEGQNVTLSCEQNLNHDAMYWYRQDPGQGLRLIYYSQIVNDFQKGDIAEGYSVSREKKESFPLTVTSAQKNPTAFYLCASSLIMGPQHFGDGTRLSIL.